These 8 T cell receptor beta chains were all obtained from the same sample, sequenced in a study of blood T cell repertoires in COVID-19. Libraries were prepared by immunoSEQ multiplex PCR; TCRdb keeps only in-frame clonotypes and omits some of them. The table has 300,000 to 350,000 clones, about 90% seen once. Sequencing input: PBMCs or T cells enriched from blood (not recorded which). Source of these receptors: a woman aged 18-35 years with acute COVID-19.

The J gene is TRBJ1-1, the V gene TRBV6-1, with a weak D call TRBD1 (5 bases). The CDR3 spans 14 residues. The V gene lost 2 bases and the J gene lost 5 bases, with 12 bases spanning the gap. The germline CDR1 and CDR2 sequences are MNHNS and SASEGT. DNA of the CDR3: TGTGCCAGCAGTGAATTGACACCAGGGACTGAAGCTTTCTTT. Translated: CASSELTPGTEAFF.

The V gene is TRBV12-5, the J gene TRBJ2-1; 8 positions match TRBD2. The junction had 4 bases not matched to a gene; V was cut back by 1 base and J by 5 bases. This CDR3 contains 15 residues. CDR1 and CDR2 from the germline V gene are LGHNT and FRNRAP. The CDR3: CASGLGLAPNNEQFF. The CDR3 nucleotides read TGTGCTAGTGGTTTGGGACTAGCGCCCAACAATGAGCAGTTCTTC.

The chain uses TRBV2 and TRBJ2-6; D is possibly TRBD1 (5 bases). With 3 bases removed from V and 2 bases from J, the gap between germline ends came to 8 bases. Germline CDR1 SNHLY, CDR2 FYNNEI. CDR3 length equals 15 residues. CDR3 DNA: TGTGCCAGCAGTGATGGACAACCTGGGGCCAACGTCCTGACTTTC. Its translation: CASSDGQPGANVLTF. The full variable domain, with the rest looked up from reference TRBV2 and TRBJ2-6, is EPEVTQTPSHQVTQMGQEVILRCVPISNHLYFYWYRQILGQKVEFLVSFYNNEISEKSEIFDDQFSVERPDGSNFTLKIRSTKLEDSAMYFCASSDGQPGANVLTFGAGSRLTVL.

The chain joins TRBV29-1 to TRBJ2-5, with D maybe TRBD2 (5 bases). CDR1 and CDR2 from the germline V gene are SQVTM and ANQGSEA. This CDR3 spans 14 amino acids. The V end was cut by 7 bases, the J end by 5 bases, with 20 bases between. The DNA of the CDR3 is TGCAGCGCCGGAACAGCCCCGCCGGGGGAGACCCAGTACTTC. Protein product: CSAGTAPPGETQYF.

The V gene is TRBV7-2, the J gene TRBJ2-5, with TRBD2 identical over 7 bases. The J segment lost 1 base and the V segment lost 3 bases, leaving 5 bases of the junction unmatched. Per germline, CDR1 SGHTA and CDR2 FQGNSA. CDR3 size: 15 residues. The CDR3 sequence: CASSFTSASQETQYF. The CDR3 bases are TGTGCCAGCAGCTTTACTAGCGCAAGCCAAGAGACCCAGTACTTC.

CDR3 residues: CASSLSRTVPNYGYTF. CDR3 nucleotides: TGTGCCAGCAGTTTATCGAGAACAGTACCTAACTATGGCTACACCTTC. This chain links TRBV27 with TRBJ1-2; D unresolved. Germline lookup yields CDR1 MNHEY and CDR2 SMNVEV (reference sequence). The CDR3 extends over 16 amino acids. V was cut by 0 bases and J by 0 bases, with 11 bases left in between.

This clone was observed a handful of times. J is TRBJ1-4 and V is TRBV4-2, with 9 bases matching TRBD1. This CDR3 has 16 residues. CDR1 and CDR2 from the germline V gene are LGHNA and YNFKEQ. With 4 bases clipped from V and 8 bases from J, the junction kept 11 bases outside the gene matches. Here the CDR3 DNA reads TGTGCCAGCAGCCCGGATTCCGGGACAGGGAACGAAAAACTGTTTTTT. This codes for CASSPDSGTGNEKLFF.

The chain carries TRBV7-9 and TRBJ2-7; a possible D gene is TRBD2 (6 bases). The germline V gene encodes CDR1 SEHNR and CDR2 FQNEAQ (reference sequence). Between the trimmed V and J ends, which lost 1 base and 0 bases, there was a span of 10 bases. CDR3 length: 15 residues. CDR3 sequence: CASSLGQTSSYEQYF. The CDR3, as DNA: TGTGCCAGCAGCTTAGGCCAGACTAGCTCCTACGAGCAGTACTTC.